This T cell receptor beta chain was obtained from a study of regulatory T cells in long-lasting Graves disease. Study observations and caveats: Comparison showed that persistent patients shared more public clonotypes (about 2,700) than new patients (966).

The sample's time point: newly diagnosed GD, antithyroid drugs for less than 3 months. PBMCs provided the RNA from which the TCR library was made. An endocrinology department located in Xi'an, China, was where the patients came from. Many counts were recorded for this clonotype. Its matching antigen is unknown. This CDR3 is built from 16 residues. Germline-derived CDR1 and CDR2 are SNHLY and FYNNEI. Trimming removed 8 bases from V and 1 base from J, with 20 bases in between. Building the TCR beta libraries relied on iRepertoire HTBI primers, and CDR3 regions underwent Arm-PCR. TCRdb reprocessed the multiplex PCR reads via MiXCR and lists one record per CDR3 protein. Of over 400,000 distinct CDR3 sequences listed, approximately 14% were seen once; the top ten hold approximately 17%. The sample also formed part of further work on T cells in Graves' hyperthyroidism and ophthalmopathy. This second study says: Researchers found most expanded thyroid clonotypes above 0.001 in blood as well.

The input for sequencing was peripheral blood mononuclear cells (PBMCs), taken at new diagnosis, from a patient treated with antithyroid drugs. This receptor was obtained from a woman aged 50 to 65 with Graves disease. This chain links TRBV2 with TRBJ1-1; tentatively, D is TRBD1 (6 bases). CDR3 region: CASRMGGAPKNTEAFF. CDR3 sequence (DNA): TGTGCCAGCCGGATGGGGGGCGCTCCCAAGAACACTGAAGCTTTCTTT.